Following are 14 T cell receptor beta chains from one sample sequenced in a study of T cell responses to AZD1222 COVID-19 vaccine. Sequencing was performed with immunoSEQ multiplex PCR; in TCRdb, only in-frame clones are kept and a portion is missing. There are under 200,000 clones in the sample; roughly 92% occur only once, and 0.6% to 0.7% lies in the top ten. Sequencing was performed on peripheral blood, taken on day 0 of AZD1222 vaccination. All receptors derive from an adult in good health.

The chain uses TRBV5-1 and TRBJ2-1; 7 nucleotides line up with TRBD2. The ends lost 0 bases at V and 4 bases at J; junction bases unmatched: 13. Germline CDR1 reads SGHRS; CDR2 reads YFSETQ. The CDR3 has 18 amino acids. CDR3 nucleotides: TGCGCCAGCAGCTTGGTCCCCCCGGGGGGAGCGGGATACAATGAGCAGTTCTTC. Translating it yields CASSLVPPGGAGYNEQFF.

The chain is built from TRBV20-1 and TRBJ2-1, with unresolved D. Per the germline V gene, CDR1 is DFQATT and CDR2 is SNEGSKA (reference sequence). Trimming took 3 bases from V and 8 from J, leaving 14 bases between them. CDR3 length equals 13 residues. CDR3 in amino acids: CSASGMGRYEQFF. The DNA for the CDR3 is TGCAGTGCTAGTGGGATGGGTCGTTATGAGCAGTTCTTC.

CDR3 DNA: TGCGCCAGCAGCCAAGATGGGGCGGGGCGCCAGCCCCAGCATTTT. Translating gives CASSQDGAGRQPQHF. The gene calls are TRBV4-1 and TRBJ1-5; D is possibly TRBD1 (5 bases). V was shortened by 0 bases and J by 7 bases, with 13 bases between the two germline ends. The CDR3 totals 15 residues. CDR1 MGHRA and CDR2 YSYEKL come from the germline V gene.

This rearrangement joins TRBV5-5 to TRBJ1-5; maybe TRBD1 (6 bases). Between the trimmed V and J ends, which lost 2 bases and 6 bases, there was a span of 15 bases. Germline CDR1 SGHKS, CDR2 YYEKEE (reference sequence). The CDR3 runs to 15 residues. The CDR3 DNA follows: TGTGCCAGCAGCTTAGGGGGTCATTCGACTCAGCCCCAGCATTTT. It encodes CASSLGGHSTQPQHF.

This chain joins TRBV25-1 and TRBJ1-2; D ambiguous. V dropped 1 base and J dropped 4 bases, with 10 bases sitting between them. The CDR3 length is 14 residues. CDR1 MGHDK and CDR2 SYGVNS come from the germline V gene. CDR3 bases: TGTGCCAGCAGTGAATCGGGCCGAGTCTATGGCTACACCTTC. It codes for CASSESGRVYGYTF.

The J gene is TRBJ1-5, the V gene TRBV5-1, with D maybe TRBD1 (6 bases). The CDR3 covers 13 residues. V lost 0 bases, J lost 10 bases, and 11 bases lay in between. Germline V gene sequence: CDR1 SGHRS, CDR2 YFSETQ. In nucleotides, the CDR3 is TGCGCCAGCAGCTTGGGGACGGGGGGCCCCCAGCATTTT. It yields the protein CASSLGTGGPQHF.

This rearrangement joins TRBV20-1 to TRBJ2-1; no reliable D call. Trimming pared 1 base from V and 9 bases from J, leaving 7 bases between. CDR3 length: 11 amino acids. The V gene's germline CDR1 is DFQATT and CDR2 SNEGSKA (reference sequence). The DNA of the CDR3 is TGCAGTGCTAGAGTCAGAGGTGAGCAGTTCTTC. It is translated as CSARVRGEQFF.

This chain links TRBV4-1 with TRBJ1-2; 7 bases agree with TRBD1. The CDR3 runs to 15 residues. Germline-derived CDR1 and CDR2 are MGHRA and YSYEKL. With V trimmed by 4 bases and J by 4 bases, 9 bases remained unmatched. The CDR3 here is CASSLSTGIGYGYTF. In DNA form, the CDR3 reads TGCGCCAGCAGCCTATCGACAGGGATAGGCTATGGCTACACCTTC.

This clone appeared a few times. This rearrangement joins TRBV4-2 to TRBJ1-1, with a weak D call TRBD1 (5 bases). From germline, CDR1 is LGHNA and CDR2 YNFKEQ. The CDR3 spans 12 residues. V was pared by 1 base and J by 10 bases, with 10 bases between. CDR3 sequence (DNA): TGTGCCAGCAGCCAAGCGGGTGGGGGAGCTTTCTTT. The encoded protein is CASSQAGGGAFF.

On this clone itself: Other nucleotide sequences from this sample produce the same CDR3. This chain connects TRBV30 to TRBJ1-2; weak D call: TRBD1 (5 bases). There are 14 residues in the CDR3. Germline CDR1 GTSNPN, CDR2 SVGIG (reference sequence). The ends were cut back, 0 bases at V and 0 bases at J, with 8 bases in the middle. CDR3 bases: TGTGCCTGGAGTGTCGGGGGAACTAACTATGGCTACACCTTC. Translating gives CAWSVGGTNYGYTF.

CDR3 DNA sequence: TGCGCCAGCAGCTTGCCCGAACACGGAGAGACCCAGTACTTC. As protein: CASSLPEHGETQYF. The chain combines TRBV5-1 with TRBJ2-5; D gene unclear. V gave up 1 base and J gave up 4 bases, with 11 bases separating them. Germline CDR1 reads SGHRS; CDR2 reads YFSETQ. This CDR3 contains 14 residues.

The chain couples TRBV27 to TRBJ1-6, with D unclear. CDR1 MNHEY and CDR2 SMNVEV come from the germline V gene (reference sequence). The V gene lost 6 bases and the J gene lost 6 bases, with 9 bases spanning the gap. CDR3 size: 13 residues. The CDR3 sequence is CASSPLVNSPLHF. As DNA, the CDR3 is TGTGCCAGCAGCCCTTTGGTTAATTCACCCCTCCACTTT.

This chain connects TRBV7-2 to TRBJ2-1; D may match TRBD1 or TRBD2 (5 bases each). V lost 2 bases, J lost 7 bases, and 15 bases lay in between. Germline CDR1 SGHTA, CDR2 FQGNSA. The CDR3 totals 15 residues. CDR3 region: CASSLTRGAENEQFF. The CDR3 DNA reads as TGTGCCAGCAGCTTAACCCGGGGCGCGGAGAATGAGCAGTTCTTC.

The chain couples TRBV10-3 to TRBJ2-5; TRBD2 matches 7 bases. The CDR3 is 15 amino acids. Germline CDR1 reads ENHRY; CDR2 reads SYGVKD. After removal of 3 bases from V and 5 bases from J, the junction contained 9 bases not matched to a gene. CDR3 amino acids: CAISEKGLKGETQYF. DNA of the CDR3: TGTGCCATCAGTGAAAAGGGACTAAAGGGGGAGACCCAGTACTTC.